These T cell receptor beta chains were read from a single sample in a study of beta chain features in type 1 diabetes. Clones were sequenced by immunoSEQ multiplex PCR, and TCRdb holds only the in-frame ones, with some missing. This sample yields hundreds of thousands of clones, of which about 14% are seen a single time; less than 0.04% belongs to the top ten. Sequencing was done on a sample of naive CD4+ T cells from blood. The receptors stem from a man younger than 45 in good health. The CDR3 runs from the conserved cysteine through the conserved F or W. A D gene is named only where the DNA matches it firmly. Rows may omit the clone size; those that give it use once, few, many or a size class.

CDR3: CASSPGAGGGEQFF; DNA: TGTGCTAGCAGCCCCGGAGCGGGAGGGGGTGAGCAGTTCTTC; J: TRBJ2-1; size: .; V: TRBV7-7; D: TRBD2
CDR3: CASSTQGLTREKLFF; DNA: TGTGCCAGCAGTACACAAGGTTTGACTCGTGAAAAACTGTTTTTT; J: TRBJ1-4; size: few; V: TRBV7-9; D: .
CDR3: CASSASQALFYGYTF; DNA: TGTGCCAGTAGTGCCTCCCAGGCCCTTTTCTATGGCTACACCTTC; J: TRBJ1-2; size: .; V: TRBV19; D: .
CDR3: CASSEKGGRNTEAFF; DNA: TGTGCCAGCAGCGAAAAGGGCGGACGAAACACTGAAGCTTTCTTT; J: TRBJ1-1; size: .; V: TRBV13; D: .
CDR3: CASRDSFYEQYF; DNA: TGTGCCAGTAGGGACAGTTTCTACGAGCAGTACTTC; J: TRBJ2-7; size: .; V: TRBV19; D: .
CDR3: CASADPNTEAFF; DNA: TGTGCCAGCGCGGACCCGAACACTGAAGCTTTCTTT; J: TRBJ1-1; size: .; V: TRBV28; D: .
CDR3: CASTRRLGTEAFF; DNA: TGTGCCAGTACCCGTCGACTGGGCACTGAAGCTTTCTTT; J: TRBJ1-1; size: few; V: TRBV19; D: .
CDR3: CASSQDSYNEQFF; DNA: TGCGCCAGCAGTCAGGACAGTTACAATGAGCAGTTCTTC; J: TRBJ2-1; size: .; V: TRBV4-1; D: .
CDR3: CASSLGRTYEQYF; DNA: TGTGCCAGCAGTTTAGGGCGGACATACGAGCAGTACTTC; J: TRBJ2-7; size: .; V: TRBV27; D: .
CDR3: CASSQRPIDTQYF; DNA: TGCGCCAGCAGCCAAAGGCCAATAGATACGCAGTATTTT; J: TRBJ2-3; size: few; V: TRBV4-1; D: .
CDR3: CAWSVQGRGTEAFF; DNA: TGTGCCTGGAGTGTACAGGGCAGGGGCACTGAAGCTTTCTTT; J: TRBJ1-1; size: few; V: TRBV30; D: .
CDR3: CAWSQKMGQGTHGYTF; DNA: TGTGCCTGGAGCCAAAAAATGGGACAGGGGACCCATGGCTACACCTTC; J: TRBJ1-2; size: .; V: TRBV30; D: TRBD1
CDR3: CASSLLIAGGETQYF; DNA: TGTGCCAGCAGCCTGCTAATAGCGGGAGGGGAGACCCAGTACTTC; J: TRBJ2-5; size: .; V: TRBV5-6; D: TRBD2
CDR3: CASSSSDSGQETQYF; DNA: TGTGCCAGCAGCTCCTCGGACAGTGGCCAAGAGACCCAGTACTTC; J: TRBJ2-5; size: few; V: TRBV7-2; D: .
CDR3: CAWSVLAARELFF; DNA: TGTGCCTGGAGTGTACTAGCAGCGCGGGAGCTGTTTTTT; J: TRBJ2-2; size: .; V: TRBV30; D: .
CDR3: CASSFSDGNEQFF; DNA: TGCGCCAGCAGCTTCTCGGACGGCAATGAGCAGTTCTTC; J: TRBJ2-1; size: .; V: TRBV5-1; D: .
CDR3: CASSPATLAGVPKEQYF; DNA: TGCGCCAGCAGCCCCGCAACACTTGCGGGGGTTCCGAAAGAGCAGTACTTC; J: TRBJ2-7; size: few; V: TRBV4-1; D: TRBD2
CDR3: CASSPQGQETQYF; DNA: TGTGCCAGCAGCCCTCAGGGCCAAGAGACCCAGTACTTC; J: TRBJ2-5; size: few; V: TRBV7-2; D: .
CDR3: CASSPRSLPPSYNEQFF; DNA: TGTGCCAGCAGTCCCCGGTCCCTACCCCCCTCCTACAATGAGCAGTTCTTC; J: TRBJ2-1; size: .; V: TRBV25-1; D: .